The clone carrying this TCR beta chain has only a few counts. As yet, its antigen is unknown. The sample belongs to a study of T cell repertoires in cytomegalovirus infection. On the study more broadly: In public TCR beta signatures, there were indications of both CMV infection and matching HLA type. The study, taken as a whole, reports: Carriage of CMV together with the relevant HLA was identifiable through cumulative public TCR beta family frequency. In two of eight donors, the top clonotype was HLA-C-restricted CMV-specific.

This CDR3 is 14 amino acids long. V lost 4 bases to trimming and J lost 4 bases, with 13 bases between them. CDR1 SEHNR and CDR2 FQNEAQ come from the germline V gene (reference sequence). TCRdb analysed the reads with MiXCR anew, one entry per CDR3 protein. The repertoire holds more than 400,000 distinct CDR3 sequences, with around a quarter as singletons. This receptor was obtained from a human donor in good health (CMV status not recorded). Some clones in this sample may be carry-over from other donors' samples. The chain recombines TRBV7-9 with TRBJ1-2; unclear D gene. Sequencing used PBMCs. CDR3 coding DNA: TGTGCCAGCAGCTCCTCATCACAGACCTATGGCTACACCTTC. Translation: CASSSSSQTYGYTF.